These 12 T cell receptor beta chains were all obtained from the same sample, sequenced in a study of shared clonotypes between healthy human individuals (dated by TCRdb to the early 2020s). The library was obtained by the immunoSEQ multiplex PCR assay. The immuneACCESS repertoire file appears here via TCRdb, limited to in-frame rearrangements. These files lack a portion of the clones; in checked studies, under half of the deficit traces to unresolved V genes, and the cause of the others is not known. This sample lists about a million clones; approximately 80% were detected once. Nearly 1.5% of the sample lies in the top ten. The sequenced material came from memory CD4+ T cells sorted from blood. In light of the paper, this sample's cell subset or site label describes: CD45RA-negative fraction. These receptors were collected from a man aged 18 to 29 in good health.

This rearrangement joins TRBV6-1 to TRBJ1-3; the D is unclear. The V end lost 0 bases, the J end lost 2 bases, and 2 bases lay between the germline ends. The CDR3 spans 13 residues. Germline assignment: CDR1 MNHNS and CDR2 SASEGT. CDR3: CASSEAPGNTIYF. The CDR3 nucleotides are TGTGCCAGCAGTGAAGCACCTGGAAACACCATATATTTT.

The chain recombines TRBV19 with TRBJ1-1, with D unresolved. Per germline, CDR1 LNHDA and CDR2 SQIVND (reference sequence). CDR3 length: 16 residues. V dropped 4 bases and J dropped 1 base, with 16 bases sitting between them. CDR3 nucleotide sequence: TGTGCCAGTAGTAAGGAGTGGGATCTGGCGAACACTGAAGCTTTCTTT. The encoded protein is CASSKEWDLANTEAFF.

In its sample, this clone was seen a few times. Other nucleotide sequences in the sample specify the same CDR3. The rearrangement links TRBV2 to TRBJ1-6; D gene ambiguous. CDR1 is SNHLY, CDR2 FYNNEI, per germline. Trimming removed 2 bases at V and 0 bases at J, with 11 bases between. The CDR3 consists of 17 residues. The CDR3 region has the DNA TGTGCCAGCAGTGAACGGGGAGAAAGCTCCTATAATTCACCCCTCCACTTT. As protein: CASSERGESSYNSPLHF.

J is TRBJ2-1 and V is TRBV19; 13 bases fit TRBD2. J was trimmed by 9 bases and V by 9 bases; bases with no gene match: 8. The CDR3 runs to 14 residues. Germline CDR1 reads LNHDA; CDR2 reads SQIVND (reference sequence). CDR3 residues: CARNSGLAGREQFF. The CDR3 DNA sequence: TGTGCCAGAAACTCGGGACTAGCGGGACGTGAGCAGTTCTTC.

Only a few counts were recorded for this clone. This chain uses TRBV5-4 with TRBJ2-6; TRBD1 agrees at 8 bases. The CDR3 runs 15 residues. The J segment lost 2 bases and the V segment lost 4 bases, leaving 2 bases of the junction unmatched. The germline V gene has CDR1 SGHNT and CDR2 YYREEE (reference sequence). The CDR3 bases are TGTGCCAGCAGCGACAGGGGTGCTGGGGCCAACGTCCTGACTTTC. Translation: CASSDRGAGANVLTF.

This clone was counted a single time. The V call is TRBV2, the J call TRBJ2-7, with D tentatively TRBD2 (6 bases). Germline loops: CDR1 SNHLY, CDR2 FYNNEI. The CDR3 contains 15 residues. Between the trimmed V and J ends, which lost 5 bases and 0 bases, there was a span of 14 bases. The CDR3 region is CASSYPGLLSYEQYF. DNA of the CDR3: TGTGCCAGCAGTTACCCGGGACTCCTCTCCTACGAGCAGTACTTC.

This sequence joins TRBV6-1 and TRBJ2-7; weak D call: TRBD1 (6 bases). Trimming shortened V by 7 bases and J by 2 bases, and 15 bases separated the two germline ends. Germline loops: CDR1 MNHNS, CDR2 SASEGT. The CDR3 length is 14 residues. The CDR3 sequence is CASTFDRPPYEQYF. The CDR3 DNA sequence: TGTGCCAGCACCTTCGACAGGCCCCCCTACGAGCAGTACTTC.

The genes are TRBV5-1 and TRBJ2-5, with D uncertain. Between the trimmed V and J ends, which lost 4 bases and 3 bases, there was a span of 16 bases. This CDR3 contains 15 residues. CDR1 and CDR2 (germline): SGHRS, YFSETQ. CDR3 sequence: CASSPLAGAEETQYF. As DNA, the CDR3 is TGCGCCAGCAGCCCTTTGGCCGGCGCGGAAGAGACCCAGTACTTC.

This clone was seen a single time. The chain uses TRBV6-5 and TRBJ2-2; D ambiguous. The V and J ends lost 2 bases and 5 bases respectively, with 9 bases between them. The CDR3 runs 14 residues. CDR1 and CDR2 from the germline V gene are MNHEY and SVGAGI. The CDR3 region is CASSYGRRTGELFF. Here the CDR3 DNA reads TGTGCCAGCAGTTACGGCAGGCGGACCGGGGAGCTGTTTTTT.

This clone appeared a few times. At the DNA level, this CDR3 is encoded by other sequences in the same sample as well. The rearrangement uses TRBV7-9 and TRBJ2-3; D not resolved. Germline values: CDR1 SEHNR, CDR2 FQNEAQ (reference sequence). The CDR3 is made up of 14 amino acids. Trimming left V 3 bases short and J 6 bases short, with 13 bases between. The CDR3 DNA follows: TGTGCCAGCAGCTTGGCCGTGGGCGTGGATACGCAGTATTTT. Its protein is CASSLAVGVDTQYF.

This sequence joins TRBV6-1 and TRBJ2-5; the match to TRBD2 covers 11 bases. Losses at the gene ends were 3 bases for V and 5 bases for J; bases not matched to a gene: 5. CDR1 and CDR2 from the germline V gene are MNHNS and SASEGT. CDR3 length equals 15 residues. The CDR3 nucleotides are TGTGCCAGCAGTGAGTCTAGCGGGAGGACGGAGACCCAGTACTTC. Protein product: CASSESSGRTETQYF.

The chain has TRBV5-4 and TRBJ1-2; D ambiguous. V dropped 4 bases and J dropped 4 bases, with 17 bases sitting between them. The CDR3 length is 15 residues. The V gene's germline CDR1 is SGHNT and CDR2 YYREEE (reference sequence). This CDR3 reads CASSLYTGAIYGYTF. The CDR3 region has the DNA TGTGCCAGCAGCCTTTACACGGGAGCTATCTATGGCTACACCTTC.